This T cell receptor beta chain was identified in a study of cytomegalovirus exposure and HLA in healthy donors. V lost 3 bases and J lost 7; bases outside the gene matches: 8. Per the germline V gene, CDR1 is MNHEY and CDR2 is SVGAGI. The CDR3 consists of 15 residues. This clone was counted a single time. The antigen is not known. 13 Jbeta primers and 60 Vbeta primers were used for the PCR. Assay: immunoSEQ multiplex PCR; the TCRdb copy retains only in-frame clones and omits some. The sample holds roughly 140,000 clones, more than 75% seen once. Study-wide results and limits: In a later analysis, CMV-associated beta chains were mostly HLA-associated, it appeared. The authors listed around 150 TCR beta chains as cytomegalovirus-associated.

V gene TRBV6-5 combines with J gene TRBJ2-1; 8 positions agree with TRBD1. The sequence derives from a woman aged 18-29 years in good health and CMV-seronegative. Sequencing was done on a sample of PBMCs. Here the CDR3 DNA reads TGTGCCAGCAGTTATAGTGGGGACAGGCCGAATGAGCAGTTCTTC. Translation gives CASSYSGDRPNEQFF.